The clone carrying this TCR beta chain appeared a single time. The sample belongs to a study of technical replicates of blood from a handful of donors. The CDR3 length is 11 residues. Trimming took off 3 bases at V and 7 bases at J, with 6 bases between the two ends. Germline loops: CDR1 MNHEY, CDR2 SMNVEV (reference sequence). Method: immunoSEQ multiplex PCR; TCRdb's copy keeps in-frame clones and lacks some. Among about 15,000 clones, around 86% were seen once, and the ten largest hold around 12%. Sequencing input: PBMCs. The chain links TRBV27 to TRBJ2-5; D remains unclear. The source is a human donor in good health. The CDR3 loop is CASSFGGTQYF. The CDR3 bases are TGTGCCAGCAGTTTTGGCGGGACCCAGTACTTC.